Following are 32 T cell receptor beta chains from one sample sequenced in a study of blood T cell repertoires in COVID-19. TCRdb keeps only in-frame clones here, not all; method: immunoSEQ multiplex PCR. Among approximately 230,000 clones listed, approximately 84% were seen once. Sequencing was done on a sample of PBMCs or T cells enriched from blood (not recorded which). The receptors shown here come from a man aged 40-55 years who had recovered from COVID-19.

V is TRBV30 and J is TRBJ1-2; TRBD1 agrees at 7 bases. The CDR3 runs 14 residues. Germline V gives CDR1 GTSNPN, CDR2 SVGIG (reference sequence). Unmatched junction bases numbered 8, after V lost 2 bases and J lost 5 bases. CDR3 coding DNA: TGTGCCTGGAGTACCCAGACAGGGAGTTATGGCTACACCTTC. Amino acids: CAWSTQTGSYGYTF.

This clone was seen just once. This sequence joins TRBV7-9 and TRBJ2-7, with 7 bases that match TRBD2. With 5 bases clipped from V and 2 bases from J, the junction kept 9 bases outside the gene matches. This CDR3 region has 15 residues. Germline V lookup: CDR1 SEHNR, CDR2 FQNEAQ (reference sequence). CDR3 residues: CASSRLADITYEQYF. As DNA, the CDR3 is TGTGCCAGCAGCCGACTAGCTGATATCACCTACGAGCAGTACTTC.

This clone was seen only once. The CDR3 DNA sequence: TGCGCCAGCAGCTTGGGTCGAGCGGTGAGCACAGATACGCAGTATTTT. Protein product: CASSLGRAVSTDTQYF. J is TRBJ2-3 and V is TRBV5-1, with D perhaps TRBD2 (5 bases). V was cut by 0 bases and J by 0 bases, with 11 bases left in between. Germline values: CDR1 SGHRS, CDR2 YFSETQ. The CDR3 runs 16 residues.

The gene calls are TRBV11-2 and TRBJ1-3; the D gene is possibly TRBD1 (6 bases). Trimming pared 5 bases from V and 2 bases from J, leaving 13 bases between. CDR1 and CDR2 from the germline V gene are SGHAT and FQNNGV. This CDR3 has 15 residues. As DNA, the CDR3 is TGTGCCAGCAGCAAAGTGACAGGAGCTGGAAACACCATATATTTT. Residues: CASSKVTGAGNTIYF.

The CDR3 DNA sequence: TGTGCCAGCAGCTTAGGCGACAGGGGAGGTAATTCACCCCTCCACTTT. Amino acid sequence: CASSLGDRGGNSPLHF. The chain employs TRBV11-2 and TRBJ1-6; 8 bases map to TRBD1. Germline V CDR1 and CDR2: SGHAT, FQNNGV. The CDR3 consists of 16 residues. V lost 1 base, J lost 6 bases, and 5 bases stayed unmatched.

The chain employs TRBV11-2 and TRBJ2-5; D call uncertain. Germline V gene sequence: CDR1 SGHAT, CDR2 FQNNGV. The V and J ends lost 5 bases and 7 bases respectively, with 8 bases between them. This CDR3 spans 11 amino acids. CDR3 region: CASSEPGTQYF. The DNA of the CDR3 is TGTGCCAGCAGCGAGCCGGGGACCCAGTACTTC.

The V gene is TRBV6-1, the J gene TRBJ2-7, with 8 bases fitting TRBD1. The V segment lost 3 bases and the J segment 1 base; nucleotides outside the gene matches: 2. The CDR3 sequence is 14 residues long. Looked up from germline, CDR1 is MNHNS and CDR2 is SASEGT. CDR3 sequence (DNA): TGTGCCAGCAGTGACCAGGGGGCATCCTACGAGCAGTACTTC. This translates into CASSDQGASYEQYF.

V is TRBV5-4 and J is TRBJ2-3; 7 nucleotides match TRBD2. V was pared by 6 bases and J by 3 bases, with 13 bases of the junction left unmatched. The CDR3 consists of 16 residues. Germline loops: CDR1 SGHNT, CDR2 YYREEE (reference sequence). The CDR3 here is CASNPPTAGKTDTQYF. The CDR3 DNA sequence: TGTGCCAGCAATCCCCCTACAGCGGGGAAAACAGATACGCAGTATTTT.

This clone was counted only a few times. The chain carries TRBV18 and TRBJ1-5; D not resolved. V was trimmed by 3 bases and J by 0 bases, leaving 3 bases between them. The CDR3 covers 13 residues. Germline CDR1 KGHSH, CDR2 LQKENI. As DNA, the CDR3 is TGTGCCAGCTCACCCCATAGCAATCAGCCCCAGCATTTT. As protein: CASSPHSNQPQHF.

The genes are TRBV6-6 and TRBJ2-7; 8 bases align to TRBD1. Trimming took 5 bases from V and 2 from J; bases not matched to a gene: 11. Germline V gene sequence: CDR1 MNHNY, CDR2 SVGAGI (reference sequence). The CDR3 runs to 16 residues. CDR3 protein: CASSGTGTGTTYEQYF. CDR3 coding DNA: TGTGCCAGCAGTGGGACCGGGACAGGTACAACCTACGAGCAGTACTTC.

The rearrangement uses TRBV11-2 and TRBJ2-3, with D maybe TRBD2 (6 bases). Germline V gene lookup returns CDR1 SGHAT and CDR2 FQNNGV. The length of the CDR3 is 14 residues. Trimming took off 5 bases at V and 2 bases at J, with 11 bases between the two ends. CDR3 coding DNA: TGTGCCAGCAGCCCCGGACTAATCACAGATACGCAGTATTTT. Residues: CASSPGLITDTQYF.

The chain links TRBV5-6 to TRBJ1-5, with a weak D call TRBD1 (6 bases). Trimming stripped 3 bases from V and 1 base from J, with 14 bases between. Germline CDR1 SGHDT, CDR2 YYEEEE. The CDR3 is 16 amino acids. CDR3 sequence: CASSSLQGPSNQPQHF. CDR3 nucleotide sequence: TGTGCCAGCAGCTCATTACAGGGCCCAAGCAATCAGCCCCAGCATTTT.

The CDR3 DNA follows: TGCGCCAGCAGCTTACCGGACAGGAACGACCCACCCTACGAGCAGTACTTC. Translated, it gives CASSLPDRNDPPYEQYF. This chain joins TRBV5-1 and TRBJ2-7, with 7 nucleotides matching TRBD1. The CDR3 length is 17 residues. The V and J ends lost 2 bases and 2 bases, in that order; junction bases with no gene match: 13. CDR1 is SGHRS, CDR2 YFSETQ, per germline.

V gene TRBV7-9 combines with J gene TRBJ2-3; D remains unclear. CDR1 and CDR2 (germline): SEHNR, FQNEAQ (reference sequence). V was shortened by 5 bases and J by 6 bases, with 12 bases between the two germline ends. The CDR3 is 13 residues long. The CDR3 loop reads CASSQNTADTQYF. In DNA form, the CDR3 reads TGTGCCAGCAGCCAAAATACCGCGGATACGCAGTATTTT.

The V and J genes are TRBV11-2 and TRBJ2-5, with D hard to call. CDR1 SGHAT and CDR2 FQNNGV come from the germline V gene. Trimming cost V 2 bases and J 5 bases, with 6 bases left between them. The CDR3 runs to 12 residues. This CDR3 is CASSLSVETQYF. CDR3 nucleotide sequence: TGTGCCAGCAGCTTATCTGTCGAGACCCAGTACTTC.

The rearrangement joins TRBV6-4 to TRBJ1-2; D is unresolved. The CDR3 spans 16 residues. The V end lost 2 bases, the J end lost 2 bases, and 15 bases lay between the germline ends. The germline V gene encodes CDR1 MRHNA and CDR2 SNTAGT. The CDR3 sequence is CASSDIPFRPNYGYTF. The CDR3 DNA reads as TGTGCCAGCAGTGACATCCCCTTCCGTCCCAACTATGGCTACACCTTC.

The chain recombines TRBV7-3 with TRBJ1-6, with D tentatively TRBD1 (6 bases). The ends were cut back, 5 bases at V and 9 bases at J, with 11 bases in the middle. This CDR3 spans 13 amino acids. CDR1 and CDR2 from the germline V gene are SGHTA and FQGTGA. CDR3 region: CASSATGTSPLHF. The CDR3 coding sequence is TGTGCCAGCAGCGCAACAGGGACTTCACCCCTCCACTTT.

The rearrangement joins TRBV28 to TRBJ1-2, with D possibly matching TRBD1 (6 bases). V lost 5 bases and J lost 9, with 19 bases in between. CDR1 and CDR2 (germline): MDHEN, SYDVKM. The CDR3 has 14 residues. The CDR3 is CASSQQGRKYRYTF. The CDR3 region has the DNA TGTGCCAGCAGTCAACAGGGTAGAAAGTATCGCTACACCTTC.

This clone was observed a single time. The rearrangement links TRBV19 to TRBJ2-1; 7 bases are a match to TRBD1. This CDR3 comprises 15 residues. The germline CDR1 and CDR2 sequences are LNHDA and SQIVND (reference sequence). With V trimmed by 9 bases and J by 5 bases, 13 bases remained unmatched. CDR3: CASVPGGTLHNEQFF. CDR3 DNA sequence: TGTGCCAGCGTACCAGGGGGTACCCTACACAATGAGCAGTTCTTC.

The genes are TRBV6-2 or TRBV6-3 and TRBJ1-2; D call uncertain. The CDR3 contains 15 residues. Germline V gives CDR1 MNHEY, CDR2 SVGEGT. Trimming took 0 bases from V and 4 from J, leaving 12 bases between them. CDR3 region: CASSYSNLNSYGYTF. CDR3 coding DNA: TGTGCCAGCAGTTACTCAAACTTAAACTCCTATGGCTACACCTTC.

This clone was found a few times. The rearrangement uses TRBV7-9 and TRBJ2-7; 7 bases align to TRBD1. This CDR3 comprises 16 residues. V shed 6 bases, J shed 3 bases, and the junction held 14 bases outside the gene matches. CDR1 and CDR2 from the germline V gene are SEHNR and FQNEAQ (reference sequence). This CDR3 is CASSYTAGTADYEQYF. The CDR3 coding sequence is TGTGCCAGCAGTTATACAGCCGGGACAGCAGACTACGAGCAGTACTTC.

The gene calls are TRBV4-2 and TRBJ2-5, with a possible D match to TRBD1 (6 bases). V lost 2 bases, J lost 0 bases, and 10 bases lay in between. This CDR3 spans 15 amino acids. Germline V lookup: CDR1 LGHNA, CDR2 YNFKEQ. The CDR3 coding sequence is TGTGCCAGCAGCCAATCAGGACAGAACCAAGAGACCCAGTACTTC. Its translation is CASSQSGQNQETQYF.

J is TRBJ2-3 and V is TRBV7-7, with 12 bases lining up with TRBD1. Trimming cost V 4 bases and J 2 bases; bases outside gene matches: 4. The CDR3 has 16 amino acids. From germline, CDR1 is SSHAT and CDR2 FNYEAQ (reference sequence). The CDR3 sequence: CASSSGTGGPTDTQYF. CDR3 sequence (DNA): TGTGCCAGCAGCTCAGGGACAGGGGGCCCCACAGATACGCAGTATTTT.

The DNA for the CDR3 is TGTGCCAGCATAGACAAGACTAGCGGGAGACTCAAGCAGTACTTC. Translating gives CASIDKTSGRLKQYF. This sequence joins TRBV6-5 and TRBJ2-7; 12 bases agree with TRBD2. The length of the CDR3 is 15 residues. Germline lookup yields CDR1 MNHEY and CDR2 SVGAGI. V trimming: 7 bases; J trimming: 8 bases; junction bases outside the gene matches: 12.

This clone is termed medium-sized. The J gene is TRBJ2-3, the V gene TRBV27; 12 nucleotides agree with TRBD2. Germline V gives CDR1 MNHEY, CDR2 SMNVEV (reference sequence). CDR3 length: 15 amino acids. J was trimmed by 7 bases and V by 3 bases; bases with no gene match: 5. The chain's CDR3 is CASSLASGGVYTQYF. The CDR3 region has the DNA TGTGCCAGCAGTTTGGCTAGCGGGGGGGTCTATACGCAGTATTTT.

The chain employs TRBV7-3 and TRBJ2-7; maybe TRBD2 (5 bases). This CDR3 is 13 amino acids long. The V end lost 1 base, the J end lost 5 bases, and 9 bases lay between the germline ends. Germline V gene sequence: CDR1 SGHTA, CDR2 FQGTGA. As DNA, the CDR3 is TGTGCCAGCAGCTTAAGTCGGGGTCACGAGCAGTACTTC. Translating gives CASSLSRGHEQYF.

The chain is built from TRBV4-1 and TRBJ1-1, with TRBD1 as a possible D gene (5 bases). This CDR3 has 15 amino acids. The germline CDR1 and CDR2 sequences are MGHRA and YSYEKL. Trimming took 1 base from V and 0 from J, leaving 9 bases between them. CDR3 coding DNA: TGCGCCAGCAGCCAAGGCGGGACGCTGAACACTGAAGCTTTCTTT. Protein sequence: CASSQGGTLNTEAFF.

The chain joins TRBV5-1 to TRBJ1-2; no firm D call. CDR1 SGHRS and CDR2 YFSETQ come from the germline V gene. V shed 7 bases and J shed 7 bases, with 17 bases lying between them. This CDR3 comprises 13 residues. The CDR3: CASSDQGRGGYTF. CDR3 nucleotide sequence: TGCGCCAGCTCCGATCAAGGCAGAGGTGGCTACACCTTC.

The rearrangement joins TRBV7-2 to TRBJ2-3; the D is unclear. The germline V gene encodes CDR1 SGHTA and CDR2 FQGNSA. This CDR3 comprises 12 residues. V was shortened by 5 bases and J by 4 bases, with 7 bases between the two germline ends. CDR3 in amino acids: CASSPFADTQYF. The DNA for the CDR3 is TGTGCCAGCAGCCCCTTTGCAGATACGCAGTATTTT.

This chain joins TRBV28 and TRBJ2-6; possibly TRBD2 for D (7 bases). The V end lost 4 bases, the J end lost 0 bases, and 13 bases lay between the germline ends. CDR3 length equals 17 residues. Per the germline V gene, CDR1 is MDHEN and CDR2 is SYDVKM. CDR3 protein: CASSSGGRFSGANVLTF. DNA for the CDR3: TGTGCCAGCAGTTCCGGGGGGCGATTCTCTGGGGCCAACGTCCTGACTTTC.

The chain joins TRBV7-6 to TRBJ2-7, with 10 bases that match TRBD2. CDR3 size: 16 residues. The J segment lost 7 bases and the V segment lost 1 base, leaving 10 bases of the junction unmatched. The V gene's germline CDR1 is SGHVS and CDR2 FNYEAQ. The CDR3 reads CASSLEASGGRGEQYF. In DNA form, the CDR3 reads TGTGCCAGCAGCTTAGAAGCTAGCGGGGGACGGGGGGAGCAGTACTTC.

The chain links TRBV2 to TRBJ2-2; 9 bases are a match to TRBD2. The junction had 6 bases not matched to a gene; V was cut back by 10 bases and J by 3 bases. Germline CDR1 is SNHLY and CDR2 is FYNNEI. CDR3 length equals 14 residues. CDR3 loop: CATRAGGYTGELFF. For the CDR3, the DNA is TGTGCCACCAGAGCGGGGGGCTACACCGGGGAGCTGTTTTTT. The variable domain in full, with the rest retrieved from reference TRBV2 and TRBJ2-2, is EPEVTQTPSHQVTQMGQEVILRCVPISNHLYFYWYRQILGQKVEFLVSFYNNEISEKSEIFDDQFSVERPDGSNFTLKIRSTKLEDSAMYFCATRAGGYTGELFFGEGSRLTVL.